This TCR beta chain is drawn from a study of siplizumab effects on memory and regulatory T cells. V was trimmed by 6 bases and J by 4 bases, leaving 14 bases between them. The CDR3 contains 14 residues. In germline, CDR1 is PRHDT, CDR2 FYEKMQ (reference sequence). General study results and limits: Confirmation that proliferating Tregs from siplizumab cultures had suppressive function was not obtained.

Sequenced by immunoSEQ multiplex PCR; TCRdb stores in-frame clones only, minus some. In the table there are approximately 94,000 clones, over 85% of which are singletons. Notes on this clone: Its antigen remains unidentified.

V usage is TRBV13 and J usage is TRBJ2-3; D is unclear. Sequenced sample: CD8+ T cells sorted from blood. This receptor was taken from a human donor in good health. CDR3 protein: CASRTNLEADTQYF. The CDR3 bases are TGTGCCAGCAGGACAAACCTTGAGGCAGATACGCAGTATTTT.